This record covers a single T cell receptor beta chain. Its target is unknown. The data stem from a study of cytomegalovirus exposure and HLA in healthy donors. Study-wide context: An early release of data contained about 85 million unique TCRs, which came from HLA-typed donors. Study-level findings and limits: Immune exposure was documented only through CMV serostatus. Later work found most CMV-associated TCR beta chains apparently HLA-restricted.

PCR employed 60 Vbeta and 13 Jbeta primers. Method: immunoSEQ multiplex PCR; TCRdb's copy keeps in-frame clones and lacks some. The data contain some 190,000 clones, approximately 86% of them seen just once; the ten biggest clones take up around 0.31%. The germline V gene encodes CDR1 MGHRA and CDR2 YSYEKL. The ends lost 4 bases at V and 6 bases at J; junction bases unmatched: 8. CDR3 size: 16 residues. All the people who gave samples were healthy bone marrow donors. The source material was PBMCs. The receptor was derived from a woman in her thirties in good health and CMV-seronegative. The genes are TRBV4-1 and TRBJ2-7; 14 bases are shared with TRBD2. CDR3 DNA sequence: TGCGCCAGCAGCCCCGGGACTAGCGGGAGTCGGGGCGAGCAGTACTTC. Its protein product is CASSPGTSGSRGEQYF.